Listed here is a single T cell receptor beta chain. The data derive from a study of sequential checkpoint blockade in melanoma. The treatment denotes: randomized to nivolumab then ipilimumab (arm A) or the reverse (arm B). No patient had prior DNA-damaging chemotherapy. Clones were sequenced by immunoSEQ multiplex PCR, and TCRdb holds only the in-frame ones, with some missing. There are about 6,100 clones in the sample; 25% to 30% occur only once, and over 8% lies in the top ten. The length of the CDR3 is 15 residues. Between the trimmed V and J ends, which lost 3 bases and 6 bases, there was a span of 17 bases. Germline CDR1 is KGHSH and CDR2 is LQKENI.

The V call is TRBV18, the J call TRBJ1-2; unclear D gene. Sample: tumor tissue (inferred from file names), taken from a patient given nivolumab and ipilimumab in sequence. This sequence originates from a human donor with melanoma. The CDR3 protein is CASSPRSGDKDGYTF. CDR3 sequence (DNA): TGTGCCAGCTCACCCCGTTCGGGCGATAAAGATGGCTACACCTTC.